In this sample, the clone carrying this T cell receptor (beta chain) turned up many times. Antigen: not known. Hyperthyroidism patients were newly diagnosed, had disease duration under 2 months, and were aged 18 to 65 years. Uncontrolled infection, other autoimmune disease, pregnancy and lactation each barred patients from inclusion. CDR3 length: 15 residues. The germline gives CDR1 DFQATT, CDR2 SNEGSKA (reference sequence). J was trimmed by 5 bases and V by 5 bases; bases with no gene match: 11. The data stem from a study of T cells in Graves' hyperthyroidism and ophthalmopathy. Study results and limitations: Most clonotypes expanded in the thyroid (above 0.001) were also present in blood. From stable hyperthyroidism, ophthalmopathy was separated by a 13 V-J model.

It was RNA transcripts that yielded the amplified TCR beta CDR3 regions. RT-PCR in the first round (using the HTBI primer set) targeted the TCR CDR3. TCRdb fed the multiplex PCR reads into MiXCR, producing one record per CDR3 protein. Among around 440,000 distinct CDR3 sequences listed, around 14% were seen once. V gene TRBV20-1 combines with J gene TRBJ2-5, with 10 bases aligning to TRBD2. The clonotype comes from a woman in her late teens or twenties with Graves' hyperthyroidism. Sequencing was performed on blood. The CDR3 loop reads CSAPNELAGTETQYF. The CDR3 DNA sequence: TGCAGTGCTCCCAATGAACTAGCGGGAACGGAGACCCAGTACTTC.